This T cell receptor beta chain came from a study of OX40 agonist ivuxolimab in advanced cancers. The CDR3 runs to 13 residues. Trimming shortened V by 3 bases and J by 5 bases, and 7 bases separated the two germline ends. CDR1 is KGHSH and CDR2 is LQKENI in the germline V gene. The method was immunoSEQ multiplex PCR; TCRdb's version includes in-frame clones alone and lacks a portion of them. The table includes roughly 52,000 clones, roughly 81% detected once. J is TRBJ2-2 and V is TRBV18; D is uncertain. Sequencing was performed on CD4+ or CD8+ T cells sorted from blood, taken in a trial of the OX40 agonist ivuxolimab. The sequence derives from an adult with an advanced solid tumor such as melanoma, head and neck, liver or kidney cancer. CDR3 residues: CASSPSFTGELFF. For the CDR3, the DNA is TGTGCCAGCTCACCGAGTTTTACCGGGGAGCTGTTTTTT.